This TCR beta chain derives from a study of T cell repertoires in cytomegalovirus infection. The wider study: Indications came from public TCR beta signatures; they pointed to CMV infection and to a matching HLA type. Study-wide results and caveats: The ex vivo response was dominated by HLA-C-restricted CMV-specific TCR beta clonotypes. Cumulative frequency of public TCR beta families picked out carriers of CMV plus the relevant HLA.

TCRdb independently ran MiXCR on the reads; one entry per CDR3 protein. The sample includes hundreds of thousands of distinct CDR3 sequences, 24% of them seen just once. The V end was cut by 4 bases, the J end by 11 bases, with 14 bases between. CDR3 length: 12 amino acids. Per germline, CDR1 SGHTA and CDR2 FQGNSA. This clonotype has at least ten counts. Antigen specificity is unknown. The chain uses TRBV7-2 and TRBJ1-1; D uncertain. The sequence came from a human donor in good health (CMV status not recorded). Some clones in this sample may be carry-over from other donors' samples. The sample was CD8+ T cells from PBMCs. The CDR3 spells CASSSGPPYAFF. In DNA, the CDR3 is TGTGCCAGCAGCTCCGGACCGCCATATGCTTTCTTT.